This is a list of T cell receptor beta chains from one sample in a study of T cells in Graves' hyperthyroidism and ophthalmopathy. MiXCR was run by TCRdb on the multiplex PCR reads, yielding one entry per CDR3 protein. The sample consists of 500,000 to 650,000 distinct CDR3 sequences, approximately 17% of them appearing once. Sequenced sample: blood. These TCRs come from a woman under 30 with Graves' ophthalmopathy. CDR3s include the opening cysteine and the closing phenylalanine or tryptophan.

TRBV6-1	CASRADRDGTQYF
TRBV27	CASSFLGMGGYTF
TRBV10-1	CASSEIPKGGDYGYTF
TRBV7-9	CASSRAGTGSTDTQYF
TRBV20-1	CSASILDSSNEKLFF
TRBV7-9	CASSVTGGDYNEQFF
TRBV29-1	CSVEGTDTDTQYF
TRBV28	CASSPLLLLGLAHTDTQYF
TRBV5-5	CASSLEAGALGYQAFF
TRBV11-2	CASSSDVSAANTEAFF
TRBV24-1	CATSDLPTGTSTDTQYF
TRBV24-1	CAPRGEQFF
TRBV20-1	CSARDLLAGDGETQYF
TRBV6-5	CASSYSGEGARGYTF
TRBV6-1	CASSGGGTANQPQHF
TRBV10-3	CAISGRVTEAFF
TRBV28	CASSSTGATGQPQHF
TRBV28	CASSLSGPANQPQHF
TRBV20-1	CSARDPGGGGQPQHF
TRBV27	CASLPSRDSIGQYF
TRBV20-1	CSASGLAGSADTQYF
TRBV3-1	CASSQDHVPTNEQFF
TRBV29-1	CSVDGGYTDTQYF
TRBV10-3	CAISEGTAWHTEAFF
TRBV7-3	CASSLTGGGAAEQYF
TRBV5-1	CASSADAESGNTIYF
TRBV7-9	CASSFSGTSLTEQFF
TRBV27	CASSPTLGLAGGSYEQYF
TRBV6-5	CASSYPLTDEQFF
TRBV6-1	CASRSTSGRETQYF
TRBV4-1	CASSQGSRGPEAFF
TRBV24-1	CATSAGAQAFF
TRBV19	CASSIGVRVTDTQYF
TRBV4-1	CASSQDFGTGGGEQFF
TRBV9	CASSVGGSGANVLTF
TRBV20-1	CSAPQGNYGYTF
TRBV29-1	CSVEAGGRGYTF
TRBV30	CAWRREGSYEQYF
TRBV19	CASSWGDPGNEQFF
TRBV2	CASSDGQGLNEQFF
TRBV4-1	CASSQRQGGLGEQFF
TRBV29-1	CSVEEQGGTEAFF
TRBV4-1	CASSEWRRTGEQYF
TRBV7-2	CASSLDSRNLREQYF
TRBV15	CATSRERVSEAFF
TRBV6-2/TRBV6-3	CASSLPEAAEAFF
TRBV28	CASSPGRAGRTEAFF
TRBV6-2/TRBV6-3	CASSGPGDPSGNTIYF
TRBV7-3	CASSPLGGGLAGEHYNEQFF
TRBV7-2	CASRARDRVYEQYF
TRBV28	CASSLRLAGIWQFF
TRBV2	CASHWTSGYNEQFF
TRBV6-5	CASSYQAGGASARGTEAFF
TRBV6-1	CATWSAEAFF
TRBV13	CASSISSGQGAGGYTF
TRBV5-1	CASSLELRRNTEAFF
TRBV20-1	CSARGQENEKLFF
TRBV5-1	CASSLERGASTDTQYF
TRBV7-3	CASSLTGGREEIQYF